The 18 T cell receptor beta chains given below trace back to one sample, sequenced in a study of neurological immune-mediated disorders. The time point: longitudinal time-point 3. One entry per CDR3 protein, called by TCRdb with MiXCR from the 5' RACE reads. The sample lists 93,000 or so distinct CDR3 sequences; about a tenth were seen once. What was sequenced was PBMCs. All receptors come from a female donor with HTLV-1-associated myelopathy (HAM/TSP).

Details on this clonotype: A much larger clone lies one base from this, so it may be a read error. This chain links TRBV12-3 or TRBV12-4 with TRBJ2-2; D not certain. The CDR3 spans 13 residues. The CDR3 DNA reads as TGTGCCAGCAGTACCTCGAGCACCGTGGAGCTGTTTTTT. Translated, it gives CASSTSSTVELFF.

This clonotype was detected many times. The genes are TRBV2 and TRBJ2-5; 10 bases match TRBD1. This CDR3 has 14 residues. Germline loops: CDR1 SNHLY, CDR2 FYNNEI. V shed 8 bases, J shed 4 bases, and the junction held 7 bases outside the gene matches. CDR3 nucleotides: TGTGCCAGCGATAGACAGGGGGCTGGAGAGACCCAGTACTTC. This encodes CASDRQGAGETQYF.

This clonotype came up a few times. The chain recombines TRBV29-1 with TRBJ2-5; perhaps TRBD2 as D (6 bases). Germline V CDR1 and CDR2: SQVTM, ANQGSEA. The CDR3 is 18 amino acids. The V and J ends lost 3 bases and 1 base respectively, with 24 bases between them. The DNA of the CDR3 is TGCAGCGTTGACGATCCGGGTGGCGGGGCATACATCCAAGAGACCCAGTACTTC. Its translation: CSVDDPGGGAYIQETQYF.

This clonotype was seen many times. CDR3 sequence: CSARDVGRGSGKLFF. CDR3 coding DNA: TGCAGTGCTAGAGATGTCGGCAGGGGTTCCGGAAAACTGTTTTTT. V is TRBV20-1 and J is TRBJ1-4; D possibly corresponds to TRBD1 (6 bases). The CDR3 runs 15 residues. The ends were cut back, 0 bases at V and 10 bases at J, with 18 bases in the middle. The germline V gene encodes CDR1 DFQATT and CDR2 SNEGSKA (reference sequence).

There are many counts of this clonotype. The V call is TRBV5-1, the J call TRBJ2-7, with 9 bases lining up with TRBD1. The CDR3 covers 15 residues. Trimming took 0 bases from V and 6 from J; bases not matched to a gene: 7. Per the germline V gene, CDR1 is SGHRS and CDR2 is YFSETQ. The CDR3 loop is CASSLEGQGSLEQYF. DNA for the CDR3: TGCGCCAGCAGCTTGGAGGGACAGGGTTCCCTCGAGCAGTACTTC. Full variable domain (remainder filled in from reference TRBV5-1 and TRBJ2-7): KAGVTQTPRYLIKTRGQQVTLSCSPISGHRSVSWYQQTPGQGLQFLFEYFSETQRNKGNFPGRFSGRQFSNSRSEMNVSTLELGDSALYLCASSLEGQGSLEQYFGPGTRLTVT.

This clonotype was detected many times. This chain connects TRBV10-1 to TRBJ2-3, with TRBD2 matching over 8 bases. CDR3 length equals 17 residues. Germline trimming cut 0 bases from V and 6 bases from J; bases unmatched to any gene: 11. Germline V gene sequence: CDR1 WNHNN, CDR2 SYGVQD (reference sequence). CDR3 amino acids: CASSESGRAGGPDTQYF. CDR3 coding DNA: TGCGCCAGCAGTGAGTCCGGTAGGGCGGGGGGCCCGGATACGCAGTATTTT.

This clonotype has ten or more counts. The rearrangement links TRBV10-1 to TRBJ1-3; D unresolved. V shed 0 bases and J shed 3 bases, with 12 bases lying between them. Germline CDR1 is WNHNN and CDR2 is SYGVQD (reference sequence). The CDR3 is 16 amino acids. CDR3 nucleotides: TGCGCCAGCAGTGAGTCGAAGCTGGAACTTGGAAACACCATATATTTT. Amino acid sequence: CASSESKLELGNTIYF.

This clonotype was counted at least ten times. The rearrangement joins TRBV6-5 to TRBJ2-3; 11 nucleotides line up with TRBD1. The CDR3 length is 15 residues. CDR1 and CDR2 (germline): MNHEY, SVGAGI. Trimming removed 6 bases from V and 5 bases from J; junction bases left unmatched: 7. The CDR3 loop is CASSPDRGQGDTQYF. As DNA, the CDR3 is TGTGCCAGCAGCCCGGACAGGGGGCAAGGAGATACGCAGTATTTT.

This clonotype was observed many times. The chain has TRBV5-1 and TRBJ1-2, with 10 nucleotides matching TRBD1. The CDR3 is made up of 14 amino acids. V lost 1 base and J lost 13; bases outside the gene matches: 10. Germline CDR1 is SGHRS and CDR2 is YFSETQ. CDR3 nucleotide sequence: TGCGCCAGCAGCTTGAATTTCGGACAGGGGGAAGGCACCTTC. It is translated as CASSLNFGQGEGTF.

Ten or more counts support this clonotype. This chain links TRBV5-1 with TRBJ1-2; D gene uncertain. Deletions cut 4 bases from V and 6 bases from J, with 16 bases between. Germline loops: CDR1 SGHRS, CDR2 YFSETQ. The CDR3 has 14 amino acids. The CDR3 loop is CASSPNKEIDGYTF. The CDR3 bases are TGCGCCAGCAGCCCAAACAAAGAAATTGATGGCTACACCTTC.

This clonotype was recorded a few times. V gene TRBV18 combines with J gene TRBJ2-7; unclear D gene. V gave up 3 bases and J gave up 4 bases, with 10 bases separating them. Germline V gene sequence: CDR1 KGHSH, CDR2 LQKENI. This CDR3 has 13 residues. CDR3 protein: CASSPSGQYEQYF. The DNA of the CDR3 is TGTGCCAGCTCACCGTCCGGCCAATACGAGCAGTACTTC.

A few counts support this clonotype. The chain has TRBV9 and TRBJ2-3, with a tentative D call TRBD1 (6 bases). This CDR3 region has 13 residues. Looked up from germline, CDR1 is SGDLS and CDR2 is YYNGEE. V was cut by 6 bases and J by 2 bases, with 10 bases left in between. Here the CDR3 DNA reads TGTGCCAGCAACGGACAGCCCACAGATACGCAGTATTTT. This codes for CASNGQPTDTQYF. Variable domain in full (rest from reference TRBV9 and TRBJ2-3): DSGVTQTPKHLITATGQRVTLRCSPRSGDLSVYWYQQSLDQGLQFLIQYYNGEERAKGNILERFSAQQFPDLHSELNLSSLELGDSALYFCASNGQPTDTQYFGPGTRLTVL.

This clonotype occurred many times. The chain couples TRBV18 to TRBJ2-3; 7 nucleotides line up with TRBD2. The CDR3 contains 13 residues. Per the germline V gene, CDR1 is KGHSH and CDR2 is LQKENI. Trimming cost V 3 bases and J 6 bases; bases outside gene matches: 3. The CDR3 region has the DNA TGTGCCAGCTCACCCCTTAGCGGGGATACGCAGTATTTT. It is translated as CASSPLSGDTQYF.

This clonotype appeared many times. The chain couples TRBV27 to TRBJ2-7; D is undetermined. Germline V CDR1 and CDR2: MNHEY, SMNVEV (reference sequence). Trimming took 2 bases from V and 0 from J, leaving 8 bases between them. This CDR3 is built from 14 residues. The CDR3 nucleotides are TGTGCCAGCAGTTTAAAACCCGCCTCCTACGAGCAGTACTTC. This encodes CASSLKPASYEQYF.

This clonotype has ten or more counts. The V and J genes are TRBV10-3 and TRBJ2-2, with a weak D call TRBD1 (5 bases). The CDR3 has 14 residues. Germline V gives CDR1 ENHRY, CDR2 SYGVKD. Trimming cost V 4 bases and J 6 bases, with 12 bases left between them. Here the CDR3 reads CAISVQQDAGELFF. The CDR3 nucleotides are TGTGCCATCAGTGTCCAACAGGATGCCGGGGAGCTGTTTTTT.

This clonotype has only a few counts. The gene calls are TRBV20-1 and TRBJ2-3; 7 bases agree with TRBD2. The germline V gene encodes CDR1 DFQATT and CDR2 SNEGSKA (reference sequence). The CDR3 covers 15 residues. The trim removed 6 bases at V and 2 bases at J, leaving 11 bases unmatched. CDR3 protein: CSANWRAGTTDTQYF. CDR3 nucleotides: TGCAGTGCAAATTGGCGAGCGGGGACCACAGATACGCAGTATTTT.

This clonotype was recorded many times. This sequence joins TRBV15 and TRBJ1-1; D is undetermined. Germline CDR1 LNHNV, CDR2 YYDKDF (reference sequence). The ends were cut back, 1 base at V and 6 bases at J, with 6 bases in the middle. This CDR3 is built from 12 residues. CDR3 sequence (DNA): TGTGCCACCAGCAGAGTGTCCCCTGAAGCTTTCTTT. It translates to CATSRVSPEAFF.

This clonotype has at least ten counts. The chain joins TRBV6-5 to TRBJ2-5; TRBD2 agrees at 8 bases. V was pared by 0 bases and J by 3 bases, with 6 bases of the junction left unmatched. In germline, CDR1 is MNHEY, CDR2 SVGAGI. The CDR3 sequence is 16 residues long. CDR3 in DNA: TGTGCCAGCAGTTACTCGATAAGCGGGGGTGAAGAGACCCAGTACTTC. Translating it yields CASSYSISGGEETQYF.